This T cell receptor beta chain was obtained from a study of T cells in Graves' hyperthyroidism and ophthalmopathy. The CDR3 totals 15 residues. The V gene end was trimmed by 6 bases and the J gene end by 2 bases; junction bases not matched to a gene: 9. CDR1 is SEHNR, CDR2 FQNEAQ, per germline (reference sequence). In this sample, this clonotype turned up once. Newly diagnosed hyperthyroidism patients aged 18 to 65 years had disease lasting under 2 months. Amplification of TCR beta CDR3 regions was performed using RNA transcripts as template. The study used the HTBI primer set for a first-round RT-PCR of the TCR CDR3. One entry per CDR3 protein, called by TCRdb with MiXCR from the multiplex PCR reads. The repertoire has around 200,000 distinct CDR3 sequences, about a sixth of them found once; the top ten carry about 45%.

The receptor was isolated from a man aged 35 to 55 with Graves' hyperthyroidism. This chain connects TRBV7-9 to TRBJ2-7; 8 nucleotides match TRBD1. Material: blood. CDR3 sequence reads: CASSSDRGGTYEQYF. The DNA of the CDR3 is TGTGCCAGCAGTTCTGACAGGGGCGGAACCTACGAGCAGTACTTC.